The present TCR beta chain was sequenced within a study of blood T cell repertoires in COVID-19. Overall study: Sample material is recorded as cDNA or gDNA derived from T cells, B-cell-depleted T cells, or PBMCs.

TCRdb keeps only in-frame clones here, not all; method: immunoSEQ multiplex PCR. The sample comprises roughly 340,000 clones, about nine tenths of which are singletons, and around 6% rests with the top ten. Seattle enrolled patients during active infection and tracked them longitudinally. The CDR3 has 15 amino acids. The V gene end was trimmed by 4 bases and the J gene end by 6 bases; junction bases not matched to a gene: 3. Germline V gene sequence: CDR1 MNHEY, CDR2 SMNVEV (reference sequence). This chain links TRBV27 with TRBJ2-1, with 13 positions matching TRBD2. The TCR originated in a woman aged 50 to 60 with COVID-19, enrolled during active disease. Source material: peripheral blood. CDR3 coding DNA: TGTGCCAGCAGTTCCGGGACTAGCGGGGCCAATGAGCAGTTCTTC. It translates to CASSSGTSGANEQFF.